The T cell receptor beta chain under discussion was sequenced for a study of neoadjuvant anti-PD-1 for oral cavity cancer. Study in general: Before surgery, most patients got three to four biweekly 3 mg/kg nivolumab doses. Patients without progression got a fourth dose around day 43. Whole-study findings and limits: Higher pretreatment blood Treg/Th17 ratios correlated with higher pretreatment blood and lower post-treatment tumor TCRbeta clonality.

Germline CDR1 is SGHRS and CDR2 is YFSETQ. The CDR3 is 14 amino acids. V gave up 0 bases and J gave up 2 bases, with 8 bases separating them. The data were produced by immunoSEQ multiplex PCR, yet TCRdb's version contains in-frame clones alone and is incomplete. The sample carries around 14,000 clones, 60% to 70% recorded once. The count of this clone is one. Its antigen is unknown. The source is a person between 40 and 85 years old with oral cavity squamous cell carcinoma. V gene TRBV5-1 combines with J gene TRBJ1-2; D uncertain. This specimen consisted of PBMCs, obtained before nivolumab (anti-PD-1) treatment. The CDR3 spells CASSLAVGNYGYTF. The CDR3 nucleotides are TGCGCCAGCAGCTTGGCCGTGGGGAACTATGGCTACACCTTC.